The entry below describes one T cell receptor beta chain. This receptor's antigen is unknown. Within one base of it there is no much larger clone, and no base qualities were kept. Library preparation employed the immunoSEQ multiplex PCR assay. TCRdb obtained this table from immuneACCESS and retained in-frame rearrangements with V and J assigned. These tables miss some clones; where compared with another copy, unresolved V genes account for less than half of the shortfall, and the remainder is unexplained. This sample holds more than 65,000 clones; approximately 90% were observed only once. 2.5% to 3% of the sample is taken by the ten largest. This entry is derived from a study of T cells after somatic rescue of genetic block (dated by TCRdb to the early 2020s). With respect to the entire study: What the study looked at was long-term robustness, specifically in a T-cell system that came about through somatic rescue of a genetic block in T-cell development.

The CDR3 covers 14 residues, taking in both the cysteine and the phenylalanine. Only the CDR3 region is kept as DNA, spanning 42 bases read in frame from base 1. The junction shows trimming of 0 bases on V and 0 bases on J, plus 5 bases between the germline ends. The germline V gene sets CDR1 to SGHDN and CDR2 to FVKESK. Sequenced material: peripheral blood mononuclear cells (PBMCs). The TCR was taken from a young man. Recombination joined TRBV14 with TRBJ1-1, with no confidently assigned D gene. The DNA sequence follows: TGTGCCAGCAGCCAAGAATCTGTGAACACTGAAGCTTTCTTT. The translation is CASSQESVNTEAFF.